A selection of T cell receptor beta chains follows, all from one sample in a study of blood T cell repertoires in COVID-19. The data were produced by immunoSEQ multiplex PCR, yet TCRdb's version contains in-frame clones alone and is incomplete. The repertoire consists of some 150,000 clones, with approximately 90% occurring once and the leading ten covering 4% to 4.5%. Sequenced sample: peripheral blood. Receptor source: a woman aged 40 to 50 with acute or convalescent COVID-19. Both conserved end residues are part of each CDR3. The order of the fields is D gene, clone size, J gene, V gene, CDR3 protein, CDR3 DNA. D genes are given only for firm matches. Size is stated for part of the rows, as once, few or many counts, or as a class when the clone is expanded.

D: TRBD1
size: .
J: TRBJ1-2
V: TRBV19
CDR3: CATRDRGPYGYTF
DNA: TGTGCCACTCGGGACAGGGGCCCGTATGGCTACACCTTC

D: .
size: .
J: TRBJ2-1
V: TRBV2
CDR3: CARGDRRNEQFF
DNA: TGTGCCAGGGGAGACAGGCGCAATGAGCAGTTCTTC

D: TRBD1
size: .
J: TRBJ2-7
V: TRBV7-2
CDR3: CASSSGTGGEEQYF
DNA: TGTGCCAGCAGCTCAGGGACAGGGGGCGAGGAGCAGTACTTC

D: TRBD2
size: .
J: TRBJ2-3
V: TRBV5-1
CDR3: CASSLGLAGGPGLSTDTQYF
DNA: TGCGCCAGCAGCTTGGGACTAGCGGGGGGGCCGGGTCTTAGCACAGATACGCAGTATTTT

D: TRBD1
size: .
J: TRBJ2-1
V: TRBV19
CDR3: CASRARPQGEIITYNEQFF
DNA: TGTGCCAGTAGGGCTAGGCCTCAGGGGGAGATTATTACCTACAATGAGCAGTTCTTC

D: TRBD2
size: .
J: TRBJ2-7
V: TRBV9
CDR3: CASSVSTSGVDEQYF
DNA: TGTGCCAGCAGCGTGTCGACTAGCGGGGTTGACGAGCAGTACTTC

D: .
size: .
J: TRBJ2-7
V: TRBV27
CDR3: CASSFHDKAYEQYF
DNA: TGTGCCAGCAGCTTCCATGACAAGGCCTACGAGCAGTACTTC

D: .
size: .
J: TRBJ2-1
V: TRBV20-1
CDR3: CSAQGNEQFF
DNA: TGCAGTGCCCAGGGAAATGAGCAGTTCTTC

D: TRBD1
size: .
J: TRBJ2-7
V: TRBV4-3
CDR3: CASSLGQGGYEQYF
DNA: TGCGCCAGCAGCCTGGGACAGGGGGGCTACGAGCAGTACTTC

D: .
size: few
J: TRBJ1-1
V: TRBV7-2
CDR3: CASSLRQTMNTEAFF
DNA: TGTGCCAGCAGCTTAAGACAGACCATGAACACTGAAGCTTTCTTT

D: TRBD2
size: once
J: TRBJ2-3
V: TRBV10-3
CDR3: CAISELVAGGRNTQYF
DNA: TGTGCCATCAGTGAGTTGGTAGCGGGGGGGCGAAATACGCAGTATTTT

D: .
size: .
J: TRBJ2-1
V: TRBV4-1
CDR3: CASSQVYMGGNEQFF
DNA: TGCGCCAGCAGCCAAGTTTATATGGGGGGCAATGAGCAGTTCTTC

D: TRBD2
size: .
J: TRBJ2-1
V: TRBV11-2
CDR3: CASSPISGSIYNEQFF
DNA: TGTGCCAGCAGCCCCATTAGCGGGAGTATCTACAATGAGCAGTTCTTC

D: .
size: .
J: TRBJ1-2
V: TRBV27
CDR3: CASSPLVGPNYGYTF
DNA: TGTGCCAGCAGTCCCCTTGTGGGCCCCAACTATGGCTACACCTTC

D: TRBD2
size: .
J: TRBJ2-1
V: TRBV7-3
CDR3: CASSPNSGGALSEQFF
DNA: TGTGCCAGCAGTCCCAACAGCGGGGGGGCCTTAAGTGAGCAGTTCTTC

D: .
size: .
J: TRBJ2-3
V: TRBV11-3
CDR3: CASSLASPPNTDTQYF
DNA: TGTGCCAGCAGCTTAGCTAGCCCACCCAACACAGATACGCAGTATTTT

D: .
size: .
J: TRBJ2-4
V: TRBV6-5
CDR3: CASSYDSAKNIQYF
DNA: TGTGCCAGCAGTTACGACTCAGCCAAAAACATTCAGTACTTC

D: TRBD1
size: .
J: TRBJ1-1
V: TRBV18
CDR3: CASSPGTANTEAFF
DNA: TGTGCCAGCTCACCAGGGACAGCGAACACTGAAGCTTTCTTT

D: TRBD1
size: .
J: TRBJ1-2
V: TRBV9
CDR3: CASSASQGGGNWERGYTF
DNA: TGTGCCAGCAGCGCGTCCCAGGGGGGCGGGAATTGGGAGCGTGGCTACACCTTC

D: TRBD1
size: .
J: TRBJ1-2
V: TRBV25-1
CDR3: CASSDYTTGVGYTF
DNA: TGTGCCAGCAGTGACTACACTACAGGGGTCGGCTACACCTTC

D: TRBD2
size: .
J: TRBJ2-5
V: TRBV30
CDR3: CAWSIASGRARETQYF
DNA: TGTGCCTGGAGCATAGCTAGCGGGAGGGCCAGGGAGACCCAGTACTTC

D: .
size: .
J: TRBJ1-2
V: TRBV9
CDR3: CASSVAPRAGIDYGYTF
DNA: TGTGCCAGCAGCGTAGCTCCCAGGGCAGGGATCGACTATGGCTACACCTTC

D: .
size: .
J: TRBJ2-2
V: TRBV7-9
CDR3: CASSPKTPTGELFF
DNA: TGTGCCAGCAGCCCGAAGACTCCTACCGGGGAGCTGTTTTTT

D: .
size: .
J: TRBJ2-1
V: TRBV12-3/TRBV12-4
CDR3: CASSSSEYNEQFF
DNA: TGTGCCAGCAGTTCAAGCGAATACAATGAGCAGTTCTTC

D: .
size: .
J: TRBJ1-6
V: TRBV7-6
CDR3: CASSPEGRNSPLHF
DNA: TGTGCCAGCAGCCCCGAGGGGAGGAATTCACCCCTCCACTTT

D: .
size: .
J: TRBJ1-2
V: TRBV5-1
CDR3: CASSNIGRTANYGYTF
DNA: TGCGCCAGCAGTAACATCGGGCGGACAGCTAACTATGGCTACACCTTC

D: .
size: .
J: TRBJ2-1
V: TRBV7-9
CDR3: CASSRDTAYNEQFF
DNA: TGTGCCAGCAGCCGGGACACAGCCTACAATGAGCAGTTCTTC

D: .
size: .
J: TRBJ2-1
V: TRBV27
CDR3: CASSLYGGAGPYNEQFF
DNA: TGTGCCAGCAGTTTATATGGGGGGGCGGGACCCTACAATGAGCAGTTCTTC

D: .
size: .
J: TRBJ1-4
V: TRBV7-2
CDR3: CASSLAPATNEKLFF
DNA: TGTGCCAGCAGCTTAGCGCCGGCAACTAATGAAAAACTGTTTTTT

D: TRBD2
size: .
J: TRBJ2-5
V: TRBV7-2
CDR3: CASSLGLAGQGETQYF
DNA: TGTGCCAGCAGCTTAGGACTAGCGGGGCAAGGAGAGACCCAGTACTTC

D: TRBD1
size: .
J: TRBJ1-1
V: TRBV18
CDR3: CASRPGQGANTEAFF
DNA: TGTGCCAGCCGCCCGGGACAGGGGGCGAACACTGAAGCTTTCTTT

D: .
size: .
J: TRBJ2-2
V: TRBV6-2/TRBV6-3
CDR3: CASSYAGGELFF
DNA: TGTGCCAGCAGTTATGCGGGGGGGGAGCTGTTTTTT

D: .
size: .
J: TRBJ1-1
V: TRBV7-9
CDR3: CASIRTVNTEAFF
DNA: TGTGCCAGCATCCGGACAGTGAACACTGAAGCTTTCTTT

D: .
size: .
J: TRBJ1-3
V: TRBV2
CDR3: CASEARGFGNTIYF
DNA: TGTGCCAGCGAGGCCCGGGGGTTTGGAAACACCATATATTTT

D: .
size: .
J: TRBJ1-2
V: TRBV7-2
CDR3: CASSAQGYGYTF
DNA: TGTGCCAGCAGCGCACAGGGTTATGGCTACACCTTC

D: TRBD1
size: .
J: TRBJ2-7
V: TRBV19
CDR3: CASSISDRDEQYF
DNA: TGTGCCAGTAGTATAAGTGACAGGGACGAGCAGTACTTC

D: TRBD2
size: .
J: TRBJ2-1
V: TRBV5-1
CDR3: CASSRDSTGREQFF
DNA: TGCGCCAGCAGTCGGGACTCCACCGGGAGGGAGCAGTTCTTC

D: .
size: .
J: TRBJ2-2
V: TRBV30
CDR3: CAWSVLGGHTGELFF
DNA: TGTGCCTGGAGTGTATTGGGCGGGCACACCGGGGAGCTGTTTTTT

D: TRBD1
size: .
J: TRBJ2-7
V: TRBV6-6
CDR3: CASENWGTGPNEQYF
DNA: TGTGCCAGCGAAAACTGGGGGACAGGACCCAACGAGCAGTACTTC

D: .
size: .
J: TRBJ1-2
V: TRBV3-1/TRBV3-2
CDR3: CASSQTRVANYGYTF
DNA: TGTGCCAGCAGCCAAACGAGGGTTGCTAACTATGGCTACACCTTC

D: .
size: .
J: TRBJ1-2
V: TRBV10-3
CDR3: CAISMASADYGYTF
DNA: TGTGCCATCAGCATGGCCTCAGCGGACTATGGCTACACCTTC

D: TRBD1
size: .
J: TRBJ1-1
V: TRBV9
CDR3: CASSAGTGDDTEAFF
DNA: TGTGCCAGCAGCGCAGGGACAGGGGATGACACTGAAGCTTTCTTT

D: TRBD1
size: .
J: TRBJ2-7
V: TRBV5-1
CDR3: CASTFLGDSPLAEQYF
DNA: TGCGCCAGCACTTTCCTGGGGGACAGCCCCCTAGCCGAGCAGTACTTC

D: .
size: .
J: TRBJ2-7
V: TRBV13
CDR3: CASSLGPGSYEQYF
DNA: TGTGCCAGCAGCTTAGGCCCGGGTTCCTACGAGCAGTACTTC

D: .
size: .
J: TRBJ1-5
V: TRBV30
CDR3: CAWSVGTLNQPQHF
DNA: TGTGCCTGGAGTGTCGGGACACTAAATCAGCCCCAGCATTTT

D: .
size: .
J: TRBJ1-2
V: TRBV7-2
CDR3: CASSSQTGLRGGYTF
DNA: TGTGCCAGCAGCTCACAGACAGGCCTTAGGGGCGGCTACACCTTC

D: .
size: .
J: TRBJ1-1
V: TRBV28
CDR3: CATIIPKDSEAFF
DNA: TGTGCCACCATCATACCCAAGGACAGTGAAGCTTTCTTT

D: TRBD1
size: .
J: TRBJ2-7
V: TRBV18
CDR3: CASSPRQGAPYEQYF
DNA: TGTGCCAGCTCCCCGCGACAGGGGGCCCCCTACGAGCAGTACTTC

D: TRBD1
size: few
J: TRBJ1-1
V: TRBV18
CDR3: CASSRLTGAWGSEAFF
DNA: TGTGCCAGCTCACGCTTGACAGGGGCGTGGGGTTCTGAAGCTTTCTTT

D: .
size: .
J: TRBJ1-2
V: TRBV6-2/TRBV6-3
CDR3: CASSYGGAQGGYTF
DNA: TGTGCCAGCAGTTACGGCGGGGCCCAGGGTGGCTACACCTTC

D: .
size: .
J: TRBJ1-1
V: TRBV29-1
CDR3: CSATPGGAEWKAFF
DNA: TGCAGCGCGACCCCAGGTGGGGCCGAATGGAAAGCTTTCTTT

D: TRBD1
size: .
J: TRBJ1-4
V: TRBV10-3
CDR3: CAISEGTGGFNEKLFF
DNA: TGTGCCATCAGTGAGGGGACAGGGGGCTTTAATGAAAAACTGTTTTTT

D: TRBD1
size: .
J: TRBJ1-2
V: TRBV5-1
CDR3: CASSPETGDYGYTF
DNA: TGCGCCAGCAGCCCCGAGACAGGGGACTATGGCTACACCTTC

D: .
size: .
J: TRBJ1-1
V: TRBV3-1/TRBV3-2
CDR3: CASSLEGLLAEAFF
DNA: TGTGCCAGCAGCCTCGAGGGACTGCTCGCTGAAGCTTTCTTT

D: TRBD1
size: .
J: TRBJ2-2
V: TRBV19
CDR3: CASTPKGGQGTTGELFF
DNA: TGTGCCAGTACCCCAAAGGGAGGACAGGGGACTACCGGGGAGCTGTTTTTT